These 21 T cell receptor beta chains came from one sample sequenced in a study of T cell responses to AZD1222 COVID-19 vaccine. Only in-frame clones appear in the TCRdb table, and some are missing; sequencing was by immunoSEQ multiplex PCR. Found here are around 120,000 clones, around nine tenths of them singletons; the top ten hold about 7.4%. Sample: peripheral blood, taken 28 days after the second AZD1222 dose. These receptor sequences come from an adult who received the AZD1222 COVID-19 vaccine.

The chain joins TRBV21-1 to TRBJ2-7; TRBD1, as called in the table, went unchecked against the DNA. TRBV21-1 represents a pseudogene. The CDR3 covers 9 residues. The CDR3 sequence: CASSPAGEV. The CDR3 DNA follows: TGTGCCAGCAGTCCCGCAGGGGAAGTC.

This chain connects TRBV3-1 (or the pseudogene TRBV3-2) to TRBJ2-3, with TRBD2 matching 7 bases. Germline V gene sequence: CDR1 LGHDT, CDR2 YNNKEL (reference sequence). Trimming at V came to 4 bases and at J to 4 bases, leaving 2 bases not matched to a gene. This CDR3 has 13 residues. The CDR3 DNA reads TGTGCCAGCAGCCGCCGGGGGGCAGATACGCAGTATTTT. It encodes CASSRRGADTQYF.

J is TRBJ2-7 and V is TRBV28; 7 nucleotides agree with TRBD1. Trimming removed 1 base from V and 6 bases from J; junction bases left unmatched: 6. This CDR3 spans 14 amino acids. Germline CDR1 reads MDHEN; CDR2 reads SYDVKM. For the CDR3, the DNA is TGTGCCAGCAGTTTATTTGACAGGGCCGGCGAGCAGTACTTC. It encodes CASSLFDRAGEQYF. The variable domain in full, with the rest retrieved from reference TRBV28 and TRBJ2-7, is DVKVTQSSRYLVKRTGEKVFLECVQDMDHENMFWYRQDPGLGLRLIYFSYDVKMKEKGDIPEGYSVSREKKERFSLILESASTNQTSMYLCASSLFDRAGEQYFGPGTRLTVT.

The genes are TRBV11-2 and TRBJ1-2; possibly TRBD1 for D (5 bases). CDR3 length: 13 residues. CDR1 and CDR2 (germline): SGHAT, FQNNGV. Trimming pared 6 bases from V and 4 bases from J, leaving 12 bases between. CDR3 bases: TGTGCCAGCAGTCAAGGACATTCCTATGGCTACACCTTC. It encodes CASSQGHSYGYTF. Combining the CDR3 with reference TRBV11-2 and TRBJ1-2 gives the whole variable domain EAGVAQSPRYKIIEKRQSVAFWCNPISGHATLYWYQQILGQGPKLLIQFQNNGVVDDSQLPKDRFSAERLKGVDSTLKIQPAKLEDSAVYLCASSQGHSYGYTFGSGTRLTVV.

This clone was detected once. The V gene is TRBV6-5, the J gene TRBJ2-7, with 7 bases matching TRBD1. Germline CDR1 reads MNHEY; CDR2 reads SVGAGI. This CDR3 is 13 amino acids long. Unmatched junction bases numbered 6, after V lost 5 bases and J lost 5 bases. DNA of the CDR3: TGTGCCAGCAGTACAGACAGGGTAGACGAGCAGTACTTC. Translating it yields CASSTDRVDEQYF.

The chain carries TRBV11-2 and TRBJ2-7, with D tentatively TRBD1 (6 bases). CDR1 and CDR2 from the germline V gene are SGHAT and FQNNGV. CDR3 length: 15 residues. The V end was cut by 5 bases, the J end by 4 bases, with 18 bases between. Here the CDR3 reads CASSLDRLARYEQYF. CDR3 sequence (DNA): TGTGCCAGCAGCCTCGACAGGTTAGCAAGGTACGAGCAGTACTTC.

The gene calls are TRBV28 and TRBJ2-2, with 7 positions matching TRBD1. This CDR3 comprises 13 residues. The germline CDR1 and CDR2 sequences are MDHEN and SYDVKM. V lost 10 bases and J lost 1; bases outside the gene matches: 3. CDR3 sequence: CATDRKNTGELFF. The DNA of the CDR3 is TGTGCCACGGACAGGAAGAACACCGGGGAGCTGTTTTTT.

The chain employs TRBV11-3 and TRBJ1-2, with TRBD1 matching 8 bases. The V segment lost 5 bases and the J segment 3 bases; nucleotides outside the gene matches: 5. The germline V gene encodes CDR1 SGHNT and CDR2 YENEEA. This CDR3 has 14 amino acids. The CDR3 sequence is CASSPGQAYYGYTF. CDR3 sequence (DNA): TGTGCCAGCAGCCCGGGACAGGCCTACTATGGCTACACCTTC.

The chain couples TRBV4-3 to TRBJ2-5; 10 positions match TRBD2. CDR1 and CDR2 (germline): LGHNA, YSLEER. The CDR3 is made up of 15 amino acids. V was pared by 1 base and J by 5 bases, with 4 bases of the junction left unmatched. The CDR3 protein is CASSQGKREGETQYF. In DNA form, the CDR3 reads TGCGCCAGCAGCCAAGGCAAGCGGGAGGGGGAGACCCAGTACTTC.

The chain carries TRBV11-2 and TRBJ2-7; 7 nucleotides agree with TRBD2. With V trimmed by 5 bases and J by 2 bases, 9 bases remained unmatched. This CDR3 contains 15 residues. Germline V gene sequence: CDR1 SGHAT, CDR2 FQNNGV. CDR3 sequence reads: CASSTWPSGTYEQYF. The CDR3 DNA reads TGTGCCAGCAGCACCTGGCCTAGCGGTACCTACGAGCAGTACTTC. Looking up the rest from reference TRBV11-2 and TRBJ2-7 gives the full variable domain: EAGVAQSPRYKIIEKRQSVAFWCNPISGHATLYWYQQILGQGPKLLIQFQNNGVVDDSQLPKDRFSAERLKGVDSTLKIQPAKLEDSAVYLCASSTWPSGTYEQYFGPGTRLTVT.

The chain employs TRBV6-5 and TRBJ1-6, with unresolved D. Per the germline V gene, CDR1 is MNHEY and CDR2 is SVGAGI. V was shortened by 4 bases and J by 9 bases, with 13 bases between the two germline ends. The CDR3 loop spans 14 amino acids. The CDR3 DNA is TGTGCCAGCAGTTTACAGAGTACCCCTTCACCCCTCCACTTT. It translates to CASSLQSTPSPLHF.

This clone was seen only a few times. The chain recombines TRBV3-1 (or the pseudogene TRBV3-2) with TRBJ2-7; 7 bases are a match to TRBD1. The CDR3 extends over 14 amino acids. V was pared by 3 bases and J by 6 bases, with 8 bases of the junction left unmatched. CDR1 and CDR2 (germline): LGHDT, YNNKEL (reference sequence). CDR3 coding DNA: TGTGCCAGCAGCCATGTACAGGGGTACGGCGAGCAGTACTTC. This gives the protein CASSHVQGYGEQYF.

V usage is TRBV11-2 and J usage is TRBJ2-7; 9 nucleotides line up with TRBD1. This CDR3 is built from 14 residues. With 5 bases clipped from V and 4 bases from J, the junction kept 6 bases outside the gene matches. Looked up from germline, CDR1 is SGHAT and CDR2 is FQNNGV. DNA of the CDR3: TGTGCCAGCAGCCCGGACAGGGGAGGATACGAGCAGTACTTC. Translation: CASSPDRGGYEQYF.

This chain uses TRBV9 with TRBJ1-1; possible D gene TRBD1, 6 bases. The ends were cut back, 4 bases at V and 10 bases at J, with 14 bases in the middle. In germline, CDR1 is SGDLS, CDR2 YYNGEE. This CDR3 has 12 residues. CDR3 bases: TGTGCCAGCAGCCTCGGGGGGGCCGTAGCTTTCTTT. As protein: CASSLGGAVAFF.

The chain joins TRBV27 to TRBJ1-5, with D hard to call. Germline V gene data show CDR1 as MNHEY and CDR2 as SMNVEV (reference sequence). Trimming took off 0 bases at V and 3 bases at J, with 9 bases between the two ends. CDR3 size: 15 residues. CDR3 protein: CASSLSRMDNQPQHF. CDR3 coding DNA: TGTGCCAGCAGTTTATCGCGGATGGACAATCAGCCCCAGCATTTT.

The table lists this clone with a few counts. The chain uses TRBV28 and TRBJ2-7; no reliable D call. The CDR3 runs 12 residues. The V and J ends lost 5 bases and 3 bases respectively, with 8 bases between them. Germline V gene lookup returns CDR1 MDHEN and CDR2 SYDVKM. In DNA form, the CDR3 reads TGTGCCAGCAGTCCCCCGGTCTACGAGCAGTACTTC. Translation: CASSPPVYEQYF.

This clone was found once. V gene TRBV7-2 combines with J gene TRBJ1-1; D remains unclear. Germline-derived CDR1 and CDR2 are SGHTA and FQGNSA. There are 15 residues in the CDR3. With 3 bases removed from V and 0 bases from J, the gap between germline ends came to 11 bases. The CDR3 region has the DNA TGTGCCAGCAGCTTCAGAGCCCAGTTGAACACTGAAGCTTTCTTT. Translated, it gives CASSFRAQLNTEAFF.

The CDR3 sequence: CASSDSRLYGYTF. The CDR3 DNA is TGTGCCAGCAGTGATTCTCGGCTGTATGGCTACACCTTC. V usage is TRBV2 and J usage is TRBJ1-2; D ambiguous. V dropped 3 bases and J dropped 5 bases, with 10 bases sitting between them. This CDR3 region has 13 residues. Germline lookup yields CDR1 SNHLY and CDR2 FYNNEI.

This rearrangement joins TRBV7-2 to TRBJ2-5; TRBD1 might be the D (5 bases). CDR3 length: 12 residues. Germline values: CDR1 SGHTA, CDR2 FQGNSA. V lost 10 bases and J lost 4, with 13 bases in between. CDR3: CATSARGETQYF. CDR3 bases: TGTGCCACCTCGGCTAGGGGAGAGACCCAGTACTTC. The full variable domain, completed using reference TRBV7-2 and TRBJ2-5, is GAGVSQSPSNKVTEKGKDVELRCDPISGHTALYWYRQSLGQGLEFLIYFQGNSAPDKSGLPSDRFSAERTGGSVSTLTIQRTQQEDSAVYLCATSARGETQYFGPGTRLLVL.

J is TRBJ1-2 and V is TRBV3-1 (or the pseudogene TRBV3-2), with 10 bases fitting TRBD1. The germline CDR1 and CDR2 sequences are LGHDT and YNNKEL (reference sequence). The CDR3 has 15 residues. The V segment lost 3 bases and the J segment 7 bases; nucleotides outside the gene matches: 8. The CDR3 is CASSHATGGVSGYTF. DNA for the CDR3: TGTGCCAGCAGCCACGCGACAGGGGGCGTGAGTGGCTACACCTTC.

The chain uses TRBV5-1 and TRBJ1-6, with a weak D call TRBD1 (5 bases). The V gene's germline CDR1 is SGHRS and CDR2 YFSETQ. The CDR3 has 14 amino acids. Trimming left V 1 base short and J 9 bases short, with 11 bases between. In DNA form, the CDR3 reads TGCGCCAGCAGCTTGAGTCAGGGAAGTTCACCCCTCCACTTT. Protein: CASSLSQGSSPLHF.